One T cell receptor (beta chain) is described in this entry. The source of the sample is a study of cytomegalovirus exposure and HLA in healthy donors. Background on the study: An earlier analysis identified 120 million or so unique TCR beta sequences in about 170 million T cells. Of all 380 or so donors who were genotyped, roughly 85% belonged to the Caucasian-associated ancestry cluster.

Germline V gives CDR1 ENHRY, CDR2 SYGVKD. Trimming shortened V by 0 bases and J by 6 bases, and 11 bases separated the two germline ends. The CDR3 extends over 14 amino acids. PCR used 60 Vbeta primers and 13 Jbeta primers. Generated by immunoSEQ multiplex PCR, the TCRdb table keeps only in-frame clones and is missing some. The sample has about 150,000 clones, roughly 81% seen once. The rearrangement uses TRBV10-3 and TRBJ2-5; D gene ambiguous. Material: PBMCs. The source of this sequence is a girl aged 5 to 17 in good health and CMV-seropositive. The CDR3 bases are TGTGCCATCAGTGAGTCGATAGCCGAGAAGACCCAGTACTTC. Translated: CAISESIAEKTQYF.